This TCR beta chain originates from a study of cytomegalovirus exposure and HLA in healthy donors. The ends were cut back, 3 bases at V and 1 base at J, with 7 bases in the middle. The CDR3 has 14 residues. CDR1 and CDR2 (germline): KGHSH, LQKENI. Use of 60 Vbeta and 13 Jbeta primers characterized the PCR. Using immunoSEQ multiplex PCR, the repertoire was profiled, and TCRdb retains in-frame clones only, with some absent. This listing includes around 210,000 clones. The sequence was collected from a girl aged 2-10 years in good health and CMV-seropositive. V gene TRBV18 combines with J gene TRBJ1-3; D not certain. Sequencing was performed on PBMCs. The CDR3 sequence: CASSPSYSGNTIYF. DNA of the CDR3: TGTGCCAGCTCACCGAGCTATTCTGGAAACACCATATATTTT.